Each of the 26 T cell receptor beta chains below was sequenced from the same sample in a study of response to subunit inactivated influenza vaccine. Using its own MiXCR run on the RT-PCR reads, TCRdb lists one record per CDR3 protein. The sample consists of under 550,000 distinct CDR3 sequences, around 7.9% of them appearing once. This sample comprised PBMCs from blood, obtained around 25 months after vaccination. The origin of the receptors is a man aged 50-75 years who received an inactivated influenza vaccine.

The rearrangement joins TRBV29-1 to TRBJ2-7, with a weak D call TRBD2 (6 bases). V lost 3 bases and J 7 bases, leaving 13 bases between the germline ends. Germline lookup yields CDR1 SQVTM and CDR2 ANQGSEA. This CDR3 spans 12 amino acids. CDR3 in DNA: TGCAGCGTTGATGGGCCGGGGAGGGAGCAGTACTTC. This codes for CSVDGPGREQYF.

This chain links TRBV18 with TRBJ2-7; D might be TRBD1 (6 bases). The ends were cut back, 2 bases at V and 0 bases at J, with 8 bases in the middle. Germline V gene data show CDR1 as KGHSH and CDR2 as LQKENI. The CDR3 covers 14 residues. The DNA of the CDR3 is TGTGCCAGCTCACCAAACAGGGACTCCTACGAGCAGTACTTC. Protein: CASSPNRDSYEQYF.

In DNA form, the CDR3 reads TGTGCCAGCAGTCCCCCTCCCCTGGCGGGCCATGAGCAGTTCTTC. Amino acids: CASSPPPLAGHEQFF. V and J are TRBV27 and TRBJ2-1; the D gene is possibly TRBD2 (5 bases). The CDR3 is made up of 15 amino acids. Looked up from germline, CDR1 is MNHEY and CDR2 is SMNVEV (reference sequence). Trimming removed 5 bases from V and 8 bases from J, with 19 bases in between.

The chain carries TRBV15 and TRBJ2-1; TRBD1 aligns across 7 bases. Germline CDR1 is LNHNV and CDR2 is YYDKDF (reference sequence). The CDR3 spans 15 residues. Trimming took 3 bases from V and 2 from J; bases not matched to a gene: 4. CDR3 DNA sequence: TGTGCCACCAGCAGGGCCGGGACAGCCTACAATGAGCAGTTCTTC. Protein: CATSRAGTAYNEQFF.

V is TRBV7-6 and J is TRBJ2-2; 7 bases are shared with TRBD1. V trimming: 9 bases; J trimming: 4 bases; junction bases outside the gene matches: 5. Germline loops: CDR1 SGHVS, CDR2 FNYEAQ. This CDR3 is 13 amino acids long. CDR3 loop: CASTDRVTGELFF. Written as DNA, the CDR3 is TGTGCCAGTACCGACAGGGTCACCGGGGAGCTGTTTTTT. Complete variable domain (other parts from reference TRBV7-6 and TRBJ2-2): GAGVSQSPRYKVTKRGQDVALRCDPISGHVSLYWYRQALGQGPEFLTYFNYEAQQDKSGLPNDRFSAERPEGSISTLTIQRTEQRDSAMYRCASTDRVTGELFFGEGSRLTVL.

This clonotype was picked up a small number of times. The gene calls are TRBV6-5 and TRBJ2-7, with 8 bases aligning to TRBD1. Germline lookup yields CDR1 MNHEY and CDR2 SVGAGI. Trimming cost V 6 bases and J 3 bases; bases outside gene matches: 7. This CDR3 is 14 amino acids long. For the CDR3, the DNA is TGTGCCAGCAGACTCGGACAGGGTATCTACGAGCAGTACTTC. This encodes CASRLGQGIYEQYF.

This clonotype has only a few counts. The chain couples TRBV7-8 to TRBJ2-2; the D gene is possibly TRBD2 (6 bases). Trimming took 4 bases from V and 5 from J, leaving 17 bases between them. The germline gives CDR1 SGHVS, CDR2 FQNEAQ. The CDR3 spans 16 residues. CDR3 bases: TGTGCCAGCAGCTCCGCAGGGAATCGGGGGACCGGGGAGCTGTTTTTT. It translates to CASSSAGNRGTGELFF. The full variable domain, completed using reference TRBV7-8 and TRBJ2-2, is GAGVSQSPRYKVAKRGQDVALRCDPISGHVSLFWYQQALGQGPEFLTYFQNEAQLDKSGLPSDRFFAERPEGSVSTLKIQRTQQEDSAVYLCASSSAGNRGTGELFFGEGSRLTVL.

This chain links TRBV12-3 or TRBV12-4 with TRBJ2-1; D not certain. The V and J ends lost 7 bases and 8 bases respectively, with 12 bases between them. CDR3 length: 12 amino acids. The CDR3 coding sequence is TGTGCCAGCACCATATGGCCCGATGAGCAGTTCTTC. This gives the protein CASTIWPDEQFF.

This clonotype occurred a few times. The chain couples TRBV4-2 to TRBJ1-2; 8 positions match TRBD1. CDR3 length equals 15 residues. Germline values: CDR1 LGHNA, CDR2 YNFKEQ. J was trimmed by 6 bases and V by 3 bases; bases with no gene match: 9. Here the CDR3 DNA reads TGTGCCAGCAGCCAGACCAGGACAGGGCTGGATGGCTACACCTTC. The encoded protein is CASSQTRTGLDGYTF.

This clonotype showed up many times. The rearrangement uses TRBV7-2 and TRBJ2-3; 7 nucleotides match TRBD1. Germline loops: CDR1 SGHTA, CDR2 FQGNSA. The CDR3 extends over 16 amino acids. V trimming: 1 base; J trimming: 3 bases; junction bases outside the gene matches: 7. In DNA form, the CDR3 reads TGTGCCAGCAGCTTAGTCCCGACAGGGTTTACAGATACGCAGTATTTT. Protein product: CASSLVPTGFTDTQYF.

This clonotype appeared a few times. V is TRBV6-1 and J is TRBJ1-4; 7 positions agree with TRBD1. Germline CDR1 is MNHNS and CDR2 is SASEGT. The J segment lost 7 bases and the V segment lost 7 bases, leaving 6 bases of the junction unmatched. The CDR3 runs 13 residues. The CDR3 DNA reads TGTGCCAGCACCGCCAGGGGGAGTGAAAAACTGTTTTTT. As protein: CASTARGSEKLFF.

This clonotype came up once. This sequence may be a read error, since a much larger clone differs from it by one base. The chain has TRBV5-5 and TRBJ2-5, with a tentative D call TRBD2 (6 bases). The CDR3 runs to 13 residues. Trimming removed 8 bases at V and 4 bases at J, with 15 bases between. Germline CDR1 is SGHKS and CDR2 is YYEKEE (reference sequence). CDR3 sequence: CARRPDGGETQYF. Written as DNA, the CDR3 is TGTGCCAGGAGACCTGACGGGGGAGAGACCCAGTACTTC.

The chain joins TRBV20-1 to TRBJ2-3, with 10 bases matching TRBD2. Germline CDR1 reads DFQATT; CDR2 reads SNEGSKA (reference sequence). J lost 1 base, V lost 2 bases, and 3 bases had no gene match. This CDR3 is 15 amino acids long. CDR3 bases: TGCAGTGCTAGACCAGCGGGAGGGGGCACAGATACGCAGTATTTT. Translated: CSARPAGGGTDTQYF.

Remarks on this clonotype: A much larger clonotype is one base distant, so this may be a read error. J is TRBJ2-3 and V is TRBV20-1; D ambiguous. CDR1 is DFQATT, CDR2 SNEGSKA, per germline (reference sequence). CDR3 length equals 12 residues. The CDR3, as DNA: TGCGGTATACGGACCACGCCAGATACGCAGTATTTT. Amino acid sequence: CGIRTTPDTQYF.

In its sample, this clonotype was seen a few times. V gene TRBV12-3 or TRBV12-4 combines with J gene TRBJ2-1; D is undetermined. This CDR3 has 13 amino acids. V was shortened by 1 base and J by 9 bases, with 10 bases between the two germline ends. CDR3 residues: CASSLVSGGEQFF. The CDR3, as DNA: TGTGCCAGCAGTTTAGTTAGTGGTGGTGAGCAGTTCTTC.

Only a few counts were recorded for this clonotype. J is TRBJ2-2 and V is TRBV5-5; 12 bases are a match to TRBD2. CDR3 length: 14 residues. V lost 4 bases and J lost 7; bases outside the gene matches: 2. Germline CDR1 reads SGHKS; CDR2 reads YYEKEE (reference sequence). Written as DNA, the CDR3 is TGTGCCAGCAGCGCGGGACTAGCGGGCGGGGAGCTGTTTTTT. Its translation: CASSAGLAGGELFF.

This clonotype was seen a handful of times. The chain links TRBV12-3 or TRBV12-4 to TRBJ2-3; 15 bases map to TRBD2. Trimming cost V 10 bases and J 3 bases; bases outside gene matches: 5. The CDR3 is 15 residues long. CDR3 nucleotides: TGTGCCACCGGACTAGCGGGGGGGCCGACAGATACGCAGTATTTT. Amino acids: CATGLAGGPTDTQYF.

The chain couples TRBV12-3 or TRBV12-4 to TRBJ2-4, with D uncertain. This CDR3 region has 14 residues. V lost 7 bases to trimming and J lost 0 bases, with 10 bases between them. CDR3 region: CASTSRIAKNIQYF. In nucleotides, the CDR3 is TGTGCCAGCACCTCCAGGATAGCCAAAAACATTCAGTACTTC.

A few counts support this clonotype. V and J are TRBV12-3 or TRBV12-4 and TRBJ1-1; tentative D call: TRBD1 (5 bases). V lost 3 bases, J lost 4 bases, and 9 bases lay in between. The CDR3 totals 13 residues. CDR3 coding DNA: TGTGCCAGCAGTTTTGCGGGGGTCACTGAAGCTTTCTTT. This encodes CASSFAGVTEAFF.

At least ten counts were recorded for this clonotype. The V gene is TRBV3-1, the J gene TRBJ1-1; maybe TRBD1 (5 bases). Germline values: CDR1 LGHDT, CDR2 YNNKEL (reference sequence). The CDR3 is 14 residues long. V was pared by 3 bases and J by 4 bases, with 12 bases between. CDR3 residues: CASSHTGGSTEAFF. The CDR3 DNA follows: TGTGCCAGCAGCCATACGGGGGGATCCACTGAAGCTTTCTTT. Based on the CDR3 plus reference TRBV3-1 and TRBJ1-1, the full variable domain is DTAVSQTPKYLVTQMGNDKSIKCEQNLGHDTMYWYKQDSKKFLKIMFSYNNKELIINETVPNRFSPKSPDKAHLNLHINSLELGDSAVYFCASSHTGGSTEAFFGQGTRLTVV.

The genes are TRBV6-6 and TRBJ1-4; the D gene is possibly TRBD1 (6 bases). CDR1 is MNHNY and CDR2 is SVGAGI in the germline V gene (reference sequence). V shed 10 bases and J shed 8 bases, with 11 bases lying between them. CDR3 length: 11 amino acids. CDR3 DNA: TGTGCCACCACCGGGACAGAAAAACTGTTTTTT. Protein product: CATTGTEKLFF.

The chain uses TRBV7-8 and TRBJ2-7; the D gene is possibly TRBD1 (5 bases). V was shortened by 4 bases and J by 2 bases, with 18 bases between the two germline ends. Germline V gene lookup returns CDR1 SGHVS and CDR2 FQNEAQ. This CDR3 has 16 residues. The CDR3 bases are TGTGCCAGCAGCTCGGTTGGGGCCCGGGTCACCTACGAGCAGTACTTC. Protein sequence: CASSSVGARVTYEQYF. Full variable domain (rest looked up from reference TRBV7-8 and TRBJ2-7): GAGVSQSPRYKVAKRGQDVALRCDPISGHVSLFWYQQALGQGPEFLTYFQNEAQLDKSGLPSDRFFAERPEGSVSTLKIQRTQQEDSAVYLCASSSVGARVTYEQYFGPGTRLTVT.

In this sample, this clonotype turned up many times. The chain employs TRBV5-6 and TRBJ1-2; D unclear. Trimming took 4 bases from V and 3 from J, leaving 7 bases between them. This CDR3 is built from 12 residues. The V gene's germline CDR1 is SGHDT and CDR2 YYEEEE. As DNA, the CDR3 is TGTGCCAGCAGCCCGACCGACTATGGCTACACCTTC. The encoded protein is CASSPTDYGYTF.

This clonotype was detected only a few times. This chain joins TRBV6-2 or TRBV6-3 and TRBJ1-2, with unresolved D. Germline-derived CDR1 and CDR2 are MNHEY and SVGEGT. Trimming pared 7 bases from V and 2 bases from J, leaving 14 bases between. CDR3 size: 14 residues. The CDR3 DNA is TGTGCCAGCACCCGGAATCAGCTCAACTATGGCTACACCTTC. This translates into CASTRNQLNYGYTF.

This clonotype was detected only a few times. This chain links TRBV18 with TRBJ2-7; D unresolved. The CDR3 has 13 residues. V lost 3 bases to trimming and J lost 3 bases, with 9 bases between them. Germline loops: CDR1 KGHSH, CDR2 LQKENI. The CDR3 DNA reads as TGTGCCAGCTCACCCCCAGGAAACTACGAGCAGTACTTC. Amino acid sequence: CASSPPGNYEQYF.

This clonotype was observed a few times. V and J are TRBV10-2 and TRBJ1-5, with TRBD1 identical over 9 bases. The CDR3 is 16 amino acids. CDR1 WSHSY and CDR2 SAAADI come from the germline V gene. Losses at the gene ends were 2 bases for V and 4 bases for J; bases not matched to a gene: 6. The CDR3 protein is CASSEIPGQGNQPQHF. In DNA form, the CDR3 reads TGCGCCAGCAGTGAGATCCCGGGACAGGGTAATCAGCCCCAGCATTTT.